The 20 T cell receptor beta chains in this list originate from one sample, sequenced in a study of blood T cell repertoires in COVID-19. Some clones are missing from TCRdb's copy, which holds only in-frame ones; the method was immunoSEQ multiplex PCR. The table lists some 13,000 clones, 75% to 90% of them singletons. Sequenced sample: peripheral blood. The receptors here all came from a man older than 75 with acute or convalescent COVID-19.

The chain links TRBV7-2 to TRBJ2-7; TRBD2 matches 7 bases. Unmatched junction bases numbered 7, after V lost 5 bases and J lost 0 bases. Germline CDR1 SGHTA, CDR2 FQGNSA. This CDR3 is built from 15 residues. Written as DNA, the CDR3 is TGTGCCAGCAGCCCAGCGGGGTTGAGCTCCTACGAGCAGTACTTC. Protein sequence: CASSPAGLSSYEQYF. Full variable domain (outside the CDR3, taken from reference TRBV7-2 and TRBJ2-7): GAGVSQSPSNKVTEKGKDVELRCDPISGHTALYWYRQSLGQGLEFLIYFQGNSAPDKSGLPSDRFSAERTGGSVSTLTIQRTQQEDSAVYLCASSPAGLSSYEQYFGPGTRLTVT.

The chain couples TRBV19 to TRBJ2-2; weak D call: TRBD2 (5 bases). CDR1 LNHDA and CDR2 SQIVND come from the germline V gene (reference sequence). This CDR3 is 16 amino acids long. The V end was cut by 0 bases, the J end by 5 bases, with 13 bases between. The CDR3 bases are TGTGCCAGTAGTATAGATGAGGGTATGGTTACCGGGGAGCTGTTTTTT. This translates into CASSIDEGMVTGELFF.

The CDR3 coding sequence is TGCGCCAGCAGCAGACAGGGTGGACAGCCCCAGCATTTT. It translates to CASSRQGGQPQHF. The rearrangement links TRBV5-1 to TRBJ1-5, with TRBD1 matching 7 bases. V lost 4 bases and J lost 7; bases outside the gene matches: 5. The CDR3 extends over 13 amino acids. Germline CDR1 is SGHRS and CDR2 is YFSETQ.

This chain uses TRBV10-1 with TRBJ2-1; TRBD2 is a possible D gene (5 bases). V lost 0 bases and J lost 6, with 15 bases in between. Germline V gene lookup returns CDR1 WNHNN and CDR2 SYGVQD (reference sequence). This CDR3 contains 16 residues. The CDR3 reads CASSESGRREINEQFF. CDR3 DNA: TGCGCCAGCAGTGAGTCGGGCCGAAGGGAGATCAATGAGCAGTTCTTC.

This clone appeared a single time. The chain links TRBV6-5 to TRBJ2-7; 10 nucleotides match TRBD1. V dropped 7 bases and J dropped 4; count of bases not matched to a gene: 7. CDR1 is MNHEY, CDR2 SVGAGI, per germline. This CDR3 is built from 14 residues. The DNA for the CDR3 is TGTGCCAGCACACCGACAGGGGGCATGTACGAGCAGTACTTC. Encoded protein: CASTPTGGMYEQYF.

A single count supports this clone. The CDR3 nucleotides are TGCGCCAGCAGCCCCGGTTGGGAGGCTAGCGGGGGAGGCTACGAGCAGTACTTC. Translated: CASSPGWEASGGGYEQYF. This chain links TRBV4-1 with TRBJ2-7; 10 positions agree with TRBD2. CDR3 length: 18 amino acids. V dropped 4 bases and J dropped 3; count of bases not matched to a gene: 15. Per germline, CDR1 MGHRA and CDR2 YSYEKL.

The chain recombines TRBV12-5 with TRBJ1-4, with TRBD1 matching over 7 bases. The CDR3 is made up of 17 amino acids. Unmatched junction bases numbered 11, after V lost 6 bases and J lost 1 base. The germline V gene encodes CDR1 LGHNT and CDR2 FRNRAP. The CDR3 is CASGWGQSEGTNEKLFF. CDR3 coding DNA: TGTGCTAGTGGCTGGGGACAGTCTGAGGGAACTAATGAAAAACTGTTTTTT.

The V call is TRBV28, the J call TRBJ1-4; 8 nucleotides match TRBD1. Germline CDR1 MDHEN, CDR2 SYDVKM. J gave up 8 bases and V 9 bases, and 8 bases lay outside the gene matches. The CDR3 extends over 13 amino acids. CDR3 sequence (DNA): TGTGCCAGTTACCAGGACAGGGAGGAAAAACTGTTTTTT. Its translation is CASYQDREEKLFF.

V is TRBV7-9 and J is TRBJ2-1; D is possibly TRBD2 (5 bases). Germline lookup yields CDR1 SEHNR and CDR2 FQNEAQ (reference sequence). The CDR3 is 15 residues long. The V gene lost 1 base and the J gene lost 6 bases, with 13 bases spanning the gap. The CDR3 DNA is TGTGCCAGCAGCTTAGGGGTACTAGTTTTCAATGAGCAGTTCTTC. Amino acids: CASSLGVLVFNEQFF.

In this sample, this clone turned up a few times. The chain carries TRBV5-1 and TRBJ2-7, with D perhaps matching TRBD2 (6 bases). Looked up from germline, CDR1 is SGHRS and CDR2 is YFSETQ. The CDR3 runs 14 residues. Trimming took 4 bases from V and 4 from J, leaving 15 bases between them. CDR3 coding DNA: TGCGCCAGCAGCCCCTGGATAGCGGCTTACGAGCAGTACTTC. Translated, it gives CASSPWIAAYEQYF.

V and J are TRBV19 and TRBJ1-4; the match to TRBD1 covers 9 bases. Trimming took 10 bases from V and 1 from J; bases not matched to a gene: 7. The CDR3 sequence is 15 residues long. Germline V gene data show CDR1 as LNHDA and CDR2 as SQIVND (reference sequence). The CDR3 nucleotides read TGTGCCACCAAAAGACAGGGGGAAACTAATGAAAAACTGTTTTTT. This codes for CATKRQGETNEKLFF.

The chain employs TRBV7-9 and TRBJ1-5; 11 nucleotides agree with TRBD1. The V segment lost 5 bases and the J segment 1 base; nucleotides outside the gene matches: 13. From germline, CDR1 is SEHNR and CDR2 FQNEAQ (reference sequence). The CDR3 contains 19 residues. CDR3 in amino acids: CASSPRDRGSHWSNQPQHF. CDR3 sequence (DNA): TGTGCCAGCAGCCCGCGGGACAGGGGGAGCCACTGGAGCAATCAGCCCCAGCATTTT.

This clone was observed once. This chain links TRBV6-5 with TRBJ1-3; 7 positions agree with TRBD1. The V segment lost 10 bases and the J segment 0 bases; nucleotides outside the gene matches: 9. The CDR3 has 15 residues. Germline CDR1 reads MNHEY; CDR2 reads SVGAGI. CDR3 loop: CATRDRPLSGNTIYF. The CDR3 nucleotides read TGTGCCACCCGGGACAGACCCCTCTCTGGAAACACCATATATTTT.

The rearrangement joins TRBV6-5 to TRBJ1-2; D remains ambiguous. The V and J ends lost 2 bases and 8 bases respectively, with 12 bases between them. The CDR3 runs 13 residues. CDR1 MNHEY and CDR2 SVGAGI come from the germline V gene. The CDR3 reads CASSYEGVDGYTF. As DNA, the CDR3 is TGTGCCAGCAGTTACGAGGGTGTGGACGGCTACACCTTC.

This clone is a singleton in its sample. This sequence joins TRBV6-2 or TRBV6-3 and TRBJ1-2; 11 bases agree with TRBD1. The CDR3 consists of 14 residues. J lost 4 bases, V lost 4 bases, and 2 bases had no gene match. Germline V lookup: CDR1 MNHEY, CDR2 SVGEGT. DNA of the CDR3: TGTGCCAGCAGTTGGACAGGGGGCGTCTATGGCTACACCTTC. This encodes CASSWTGGVYGYTF.

The rearrangement uses TRBV5-6 and TRBJ2-1; D possibly corresponds to TRBD1 (6 bases). Germline V gene sequence: CDR1 SGHDT, CDR2 YYEEEE. This CDR3 has 14 residues. V shed 1 base and J shed 8 bases, with 13 bases lying between them. As DNA, the CDR3 is TGTGCCAGCAGCTTGTTTGGCAGGGGTCATGAGCAGTTCTTC. It is translated as CASSLFGRGHEQFF.

The table lists this clone with a count of one. The chain recombines TRBV6-1 with TRBJ2-1, with 10 bases identical to TRBD1. Per the germline V gene, CDR1 is MNHNS and CDR2 is SASEGT. This CDR3 comprises 17 residues. After removal of 4 bases from V and 8 bases from J, the junction contained 14 bases not matched to a gene. CDR3 in amino acids: CASSGKLRTGGTDEQFF. DNA for the CDR3: TGTGCCAGCAGTGGCAAGCTCCGGACAGGGGGAACAGATGAGCAGTTCTTC.

The rearrangement links TRBV27 to TRBJ2-5; D uncertain. The germline V gene has CDR1 MNHEY and CDR2 SMNVEV (reference sequence). V was cut by 5 bases and J by 2 bases, with 12 bases left in between. This CDR3 is 14 amino acids long. The CDR3 DNA reads as TGTGCCAGCAGTCCCCGAGCCTATCAAGAGACCCAGTACTTC. This codes for CASSPRAYQETQYF.

The chain couples TRBV5-4 to TRBJ2-7; TRBD2 aligns across 7 bases. The V segment lost 2 bases and the J segment 4 bases; nucleotides outside the gene matches: 6. CDR3 length equals 14 residues. Germline V CDR1 and CDR2: SGHNT, YYREEE (reference sequence). The CDR3 loop is CASSLAGIDYEQYF. CDR3 in DNA: TGTGCCAGCAGCTTAGCGGGAATCGATTACGAGCAGTACTTC.

Written as DNA, the CDR3 is TGCGCCAGCAGCTCGGGACAGGGAAATGAGCAGTTCTTC. It yields the protein CASSSGQGNEQFF. The genes are TRBV5-1 and TRBJ2-1; the match to TRBD1 covers 9 bases. J was trimmed by 7 bases and V by 3 bases; bases with no gene match: 2. The V gene's germline CDR1 is SGHRS and CDR2 YFSETQ. The CDR3 has 13 residues.